This section outlines one TCR beta chain sequence together with its context. The data derive from a study of cytomegalovirus exposure and HLA in healthy donors. The donors (healthy individuals) were bone marrow donors. Primers: 60 Vbeta forward and 13 Jbeta reverse. Source study methods: A later analysis counted 80 million or so unique TCR beta chains, some 11 million shared. Sequencing used immunoSEQ multiplex PCR; TCRdb keeps in-frame clones, though not all of them. V, J and clone size were drawn from that table, and D and trimming were deduced from the DNA. The top ten clones hold under 2.5% of a sample with 50,000 or so clones, around 81% of them seen once. CDR1 and CDR2 (germline): SGHNT, YYREEE (reference sequence). V lost 4 bases to trimming and J lost 4 bases, with 10 bases between them. The CDR3 is 13 residues long.

This sequence was found in a boy under 18 in good health and CMV-seropositive. This chain uses TRBV5-4 with TRBJ2-3; D not certain. The sample consisted of PBMCs. CDR3 sequence (DNA): TGTGCCAGCAGCCCCCCGTCGGCAGATACGCAGTATTTT. This gives the protein CASSPPSADTQYF.